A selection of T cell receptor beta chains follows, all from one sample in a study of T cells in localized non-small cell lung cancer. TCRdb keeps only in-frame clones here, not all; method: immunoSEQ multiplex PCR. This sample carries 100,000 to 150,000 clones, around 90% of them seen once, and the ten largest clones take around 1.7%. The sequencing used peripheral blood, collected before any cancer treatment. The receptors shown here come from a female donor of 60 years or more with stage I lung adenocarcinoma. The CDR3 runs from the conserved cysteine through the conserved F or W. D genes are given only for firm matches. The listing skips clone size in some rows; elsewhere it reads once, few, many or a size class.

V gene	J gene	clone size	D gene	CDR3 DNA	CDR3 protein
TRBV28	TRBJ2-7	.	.	TGTGCCAGCAGTTTCAAGGGTCCGTCGGTCCTGAACGAGCAGTACTTC	CASSFKGPSVLNEQYF
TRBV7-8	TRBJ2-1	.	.	TGTGCCAGCAGCTGGGAGATGGGGAGCTATGAGCAGTTCTTC	CASSWEMGSYEQFF
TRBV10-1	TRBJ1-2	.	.	TGCGCCAGCAGCGAGGATAACTATGGCTACACCTTC	CASSEDNYGYTF
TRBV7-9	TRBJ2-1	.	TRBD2	TGTGCCAGCAGCATTCGACTAGCGGGTCCCTACAATGAGCAGTTCTTC	CASSIRLAGPYNEQFF
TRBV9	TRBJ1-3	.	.	TGTGCCAGCAGCGTAGTCAGGGACGGGGCCGCTGGAAACACCATATATTTT	CASSVVRDGAAGNTIYF
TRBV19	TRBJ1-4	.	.	TGTGCCAGTAGTATTGCAGTCCTTAATGAAAAACTGTTTTTT	CASSIAVLNEKLFF
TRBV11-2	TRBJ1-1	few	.	TGTGCCAGCAGCGAGGGAAACATTAACACTGAAGCTTTCTTT	CASSEGNINTEAFF
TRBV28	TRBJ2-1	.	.	TGTGCCAGCAGTTTTTCAAGCTCCTACAATGAGCAGTTCTTC	CASSFSSSYNEQFF
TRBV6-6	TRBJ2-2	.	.	TGTGCCAGCAGTAAAGCGGGTTCGAACACCGGGGAGCTGTTTTTT	CASSKAGSNTGELFF
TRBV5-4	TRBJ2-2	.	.	TGTGCCAGCAGCCCGCCTAGTACAGGGGAGCTGTTTTTT	CASSPPSTGELFF
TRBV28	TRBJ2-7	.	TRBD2	TGTGCCAGCAGTTCCGGGAGGGGCTACGAGCAGTACTTC	CASSSGRGYEQYF
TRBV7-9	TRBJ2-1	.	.	TGTGCCAGCAGCTCGCAAAGACGAAAATCCAATGAGCAGTTCTTC	CASSSQRRKSNEQFF
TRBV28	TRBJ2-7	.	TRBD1	TGTGCCAGCAGTTCCGGGACAGCCTACTACGAGCAGTACTTC	CASSSGTAYYEQYF
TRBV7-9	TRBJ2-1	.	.	TGTGCCAGCAGCTTAGCGGGAGGCACACCCGCTTACAATGAGCAGTTCTTC	CASSLAGGTPAYNEQFF
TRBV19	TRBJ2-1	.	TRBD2	TGTGCCAGTAGTCCACAGACTAGCGGGTATTACAATGAGCAGTTCTTC	CASSPQTSGYYNEQFF
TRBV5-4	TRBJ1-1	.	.	TGTGCCAGCAGCCAGGGTGGGGGGGGATCCACTGAAGCTTTCTTT	CASSQGGGGSTEAFF
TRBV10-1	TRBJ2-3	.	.	TGCGCCAGCAGTGAGAGAGGTCCTATAGCAGATACGCAGTATTTT	CASSERGPIADTQYF
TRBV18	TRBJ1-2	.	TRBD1	TGTGCCAGCTCAATGGACAGGGTCTATGGCTACACCTTC	CASSMDRVYGYTF
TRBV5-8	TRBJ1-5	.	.	TGTGCCAGCAGCTTGTTGCCGGCCGCCTCGCCCCAGCATTTT	CASSLLPAASPQHF
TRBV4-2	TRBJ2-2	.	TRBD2	TGTGCCAGCAGCCAAGATGGTAGCGGGAGGGTGACCGGGGAGCTGTTTTTT	CASSQDGSGRVTGELFF
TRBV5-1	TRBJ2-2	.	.	TGCGCCAGCACACTGGGTGGACTAAACACCGGGGAGCTGTTTTTT	CASTLGGLNTGELFF
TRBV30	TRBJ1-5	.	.	TGTGCCTGGAGTTACGGACGGGCTAATCAGCCCCAGCATTTT	CAWSYGRANQPQHF
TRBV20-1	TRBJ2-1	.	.	TGCAGTGCTAGTGGTCACAATGAGCAGTTCTTC	CSASGHNEQFF
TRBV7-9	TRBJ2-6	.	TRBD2	TGTGCCAGCAGCCGCCGGGGACTAGCGGGGTTCTCTGGGGCCAACGTCCTGACTTTC	CASSRRGLAGFSGANVLTF
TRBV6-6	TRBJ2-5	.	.	TGTGCCAGCAGTTGGGGGAATCGGGGCGCGGAGACCCAGTACTTC	CASSWGNRGAETQYF
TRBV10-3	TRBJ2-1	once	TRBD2	TGTGCCATCAGTGAGTCTTGGACTAGCGATACCTACAATGAGCAGTTCTTC	CAISESWTSDTYNEQFF
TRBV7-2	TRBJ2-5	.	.	TGTGCCAGCAGCTTCCAGAGCCTCAGGGAGACCCAGTACTTC	CASSFQSLRETQYF
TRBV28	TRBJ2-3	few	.	TGTGCCAGCAGTGGAGTCACAGATACGCAGTATTTT	CASSGVTDTQYF
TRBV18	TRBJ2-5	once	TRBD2	TGTGCCAGCTCGGATACTAGCGGCCAAGAGACCCAGTACTTC	CASSDTSGQETQYF
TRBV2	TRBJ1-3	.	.	TGTGCCAGCCGGCGGACAACATCAGGAAACACCATATATTTT	CASRRTTSGNTIYF
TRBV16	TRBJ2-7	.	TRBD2	TGTGCCAGCAGCCTCCCCAGCGGGTGGACTAGCGGGAGGCAAGGGACCCACGAGCAGTACTTC	CASSLPSGWTSGRQGTHEQYF
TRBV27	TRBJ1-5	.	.	TGTGCCAGCAGTTTATCTTATTATAGCAATCAGCCCCAGCATTTT	CASSLSYYSNQPQHF
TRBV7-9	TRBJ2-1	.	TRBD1	TGTGCCAGCAGCTTATTAAAGGGGGCAACCCGGCGGTTCTTC	CASSLLKGATRRFF
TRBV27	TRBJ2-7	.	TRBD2	TGTGCCAGCAGTCGTCTCGGGGAGGGTTGGGAGCAGTACTTC	CASSRLGEGWEQYF
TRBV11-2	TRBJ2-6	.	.	TGTGCCAGCAGACCGTCCAAGCAGGGGCTGGCTGGGGCCAACGTCCTGACTTTC	CASRPSKQGLAGANVLTF
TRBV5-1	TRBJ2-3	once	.	TGCGCCAGCAGCTTGGCCGGTTTCCTTAGCACAGATACGCAGTATTTT	CASSLAGFLSTDTQYF
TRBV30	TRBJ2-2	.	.	TGTGCCTGGAGTGCCCTCAGCTGGGGCGGGGACACCGGGGAGCTGTTTTTT	CAWSALSWGGDTGELFF
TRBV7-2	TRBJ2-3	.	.	TGTGCCAGCAGCTACGGGTTAGGGGATACGCAGTATTTT	CASSYGLGDTQYF
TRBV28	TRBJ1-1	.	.	TGTGCCAGCAGTTTAAGGACTGAAGCTTTCTTT	CASSLRTEAFF
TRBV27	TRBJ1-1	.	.	TGTGCCAGCAGTTTCACCAGAAGTACTGAAGCTTTCTTT	CASSFTRSTEAFF
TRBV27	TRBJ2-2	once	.	TGTGCCAGCAGGGGGATGAGGATAGTTTACGGGGAGCTGTTTTTT	CASRGMRIVYGELFF
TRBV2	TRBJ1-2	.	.	TGTGCCAGCAGTGAACTCTACGGCCTATCCTATGGCTACACCTTC	CASSELYGLSYGYTF
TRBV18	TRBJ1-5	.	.	TGTGCCAGCTCACCGCAGGGAGCGCCCCAGCATTTT	CASSPQGAPQHF
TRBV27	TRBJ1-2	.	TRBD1	TGTGCCAGCAGTTCCCTTGACGGGACAGGTGGGGCCCCTCAGCGCCGTTATGGCTACACCTTC	CASSSLDGTGGAPQRRYGYTF
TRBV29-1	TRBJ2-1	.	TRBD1	TGCAGCGTTGGGACAGGGAGCTCCTACAATGAGCAGTTCTTC	CSVGTGSSYNEQFF
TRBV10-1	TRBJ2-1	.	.	TGCGCCAGCAGTGCGGGGGCCACTAGCATCTCGGGCGATGAGCAGTTCTTC	CASSAGATSISGDEQFF
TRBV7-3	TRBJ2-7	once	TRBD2	TGTGCCAGCAGCTTGTACGGCGGGAGGGGTCCGGGGGAGCAGTACTTC	CASSLYGGRGPGEQYF
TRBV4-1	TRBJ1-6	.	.	TGCGCCAGCAGCCAAGTCGGCTATAATTCACCCCTCCACTTT	CASSQVGYNSPLHF
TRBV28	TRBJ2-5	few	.	TGTGCCAGCAGTTTACGAGAGACCCAGTACTTC	CASSLRETQYF
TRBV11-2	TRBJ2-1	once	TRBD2	TGTGCCAGCAGCTTAGATGGTAGAGCGGGACTTTGGCGGGATGAGCAGTTCTTC	CASSLDGRAGLWRDEQFF
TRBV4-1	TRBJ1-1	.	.	TGCGCCAGCAGCCTCAGGGGAGGGAACACTGAAGCTTTCTTT	CASSLRGGNTEAFF
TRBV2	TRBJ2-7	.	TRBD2	TGTGCCAGCAAATGGACTAGCGGGAATTACGAGCAGTACTTC	CASKWTSGNYEQYF
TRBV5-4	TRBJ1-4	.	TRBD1	TGTGCCAGCAGCTTGGCGGCAGGGGGCAACGAAAAACTGTTTTTT	CASSLAAGGNEKLFF
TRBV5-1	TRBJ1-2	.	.	TGCGCCAGCAGCTTGGGGCAGACCAGTAACTATGGCTACACCTTC	CASSLGQTSNYGYTF
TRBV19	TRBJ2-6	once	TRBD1	TGTGCCAGTAGCCGACCCGTCGGGACAGGGTCCTCTGGGGCCAACGTCCTGACTTTC	CASSRPVGTGSSGANVLTF
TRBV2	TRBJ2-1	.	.	TGTGCCAGCTGCAGAACTCCGGGACCCGAGTTCTTC	CASCRTPGPEFF